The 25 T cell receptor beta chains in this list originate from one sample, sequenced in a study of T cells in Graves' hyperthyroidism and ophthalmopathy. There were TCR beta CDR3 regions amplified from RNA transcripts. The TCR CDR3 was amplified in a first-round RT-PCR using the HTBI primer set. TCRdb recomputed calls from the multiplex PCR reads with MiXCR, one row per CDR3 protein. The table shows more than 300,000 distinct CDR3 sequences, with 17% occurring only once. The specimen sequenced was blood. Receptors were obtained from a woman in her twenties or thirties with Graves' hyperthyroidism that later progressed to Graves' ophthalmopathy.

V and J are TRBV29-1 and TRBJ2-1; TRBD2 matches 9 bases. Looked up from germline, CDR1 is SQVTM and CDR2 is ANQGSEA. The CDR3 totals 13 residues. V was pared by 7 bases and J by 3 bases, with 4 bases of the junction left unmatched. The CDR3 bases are TGCAGCGCGCGGGGGGGTGGCTACAATGAGCAGTTCTTC. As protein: CSARGGGYNEQFF.

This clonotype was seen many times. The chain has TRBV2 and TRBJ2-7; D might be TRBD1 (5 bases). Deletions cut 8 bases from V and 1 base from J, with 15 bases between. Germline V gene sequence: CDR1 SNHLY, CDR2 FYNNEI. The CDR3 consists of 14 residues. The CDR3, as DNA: TGTGCCAGCGAACGGACAAAGCCGTCCTACGAGCAGTACTTC. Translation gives CASERTKPSYEQYF. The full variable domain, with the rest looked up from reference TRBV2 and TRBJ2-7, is EPEVTQTPSHQVTQMGQEVILRCVPISNHLYFYWYRQILGQKVEFLVSFYNNEISEKSEIFDDQFSVERPDGSNFTLKIRSTKLEDSAMYFCASERTKPSYEQYFGPGTRLTVT.

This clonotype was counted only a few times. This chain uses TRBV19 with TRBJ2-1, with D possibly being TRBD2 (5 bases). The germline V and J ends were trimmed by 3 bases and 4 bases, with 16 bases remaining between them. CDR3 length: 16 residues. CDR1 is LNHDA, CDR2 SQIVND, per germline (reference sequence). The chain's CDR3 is CASSMRSARGYNEQFF. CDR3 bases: TGTGCCAGTAGTATGAGGTCAGCGAGAGGGTACAATGAGCAGTTCTTC.

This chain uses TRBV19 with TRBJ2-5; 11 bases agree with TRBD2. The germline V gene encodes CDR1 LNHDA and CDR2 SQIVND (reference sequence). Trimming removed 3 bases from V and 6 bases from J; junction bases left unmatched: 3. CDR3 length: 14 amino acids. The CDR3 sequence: CASSIASGRKTQYF. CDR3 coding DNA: TGTGCCAGTAGTATTGCTAGCGGGAGGAAGACCCAGTACTTC.

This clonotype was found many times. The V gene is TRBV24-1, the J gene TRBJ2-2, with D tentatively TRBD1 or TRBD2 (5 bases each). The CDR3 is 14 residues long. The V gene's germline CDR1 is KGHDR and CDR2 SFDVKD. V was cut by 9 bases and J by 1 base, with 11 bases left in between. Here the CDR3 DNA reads TGTGCCACCGAGCGGCAGGGGAACACCGGGGAGCTGTTTTTT. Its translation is CATERQGNTGELFF.

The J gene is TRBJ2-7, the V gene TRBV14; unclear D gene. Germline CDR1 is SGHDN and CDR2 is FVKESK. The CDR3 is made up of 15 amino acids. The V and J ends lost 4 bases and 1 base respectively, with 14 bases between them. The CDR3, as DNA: TGTGCCAGCAGCCCCGGATGGGTGGCGTCCTACGAGCAGTACTTC. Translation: CASSPGWVASYEQYF.

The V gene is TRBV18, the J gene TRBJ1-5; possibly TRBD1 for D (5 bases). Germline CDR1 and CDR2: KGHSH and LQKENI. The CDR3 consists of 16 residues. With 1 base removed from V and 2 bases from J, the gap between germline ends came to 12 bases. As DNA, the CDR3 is TGTGCCAGCTCACCACTGGGGGGTCTGGGCAATCAGCCCCAGCATTTT. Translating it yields CASSPLGGLGNQPQHF.

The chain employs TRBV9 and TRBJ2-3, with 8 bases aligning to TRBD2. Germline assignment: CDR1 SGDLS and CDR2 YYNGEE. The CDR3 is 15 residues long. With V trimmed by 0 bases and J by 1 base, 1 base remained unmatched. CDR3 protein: CASSVETSGTDTQYF. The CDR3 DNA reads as TGTGCCAGCAGCGTAGAGACTAGCGGCACAGATACGCAGTATTTT.

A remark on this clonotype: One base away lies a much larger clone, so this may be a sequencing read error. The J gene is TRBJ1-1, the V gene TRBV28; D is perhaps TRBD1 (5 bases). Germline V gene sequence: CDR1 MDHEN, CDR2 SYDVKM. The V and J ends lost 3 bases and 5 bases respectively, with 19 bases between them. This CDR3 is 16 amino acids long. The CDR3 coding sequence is TGTGCCAGCAGTTTCGCGCACCCTGGGGGGAGGACTGAAGCTTTCTTT. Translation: CASSFAHPGGRTEAFF.

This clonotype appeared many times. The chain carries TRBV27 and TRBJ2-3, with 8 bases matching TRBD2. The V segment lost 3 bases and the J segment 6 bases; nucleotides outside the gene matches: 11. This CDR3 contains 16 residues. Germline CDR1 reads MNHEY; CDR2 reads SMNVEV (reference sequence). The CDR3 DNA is TGTGCCAGCAGTTTCCTGGCGGGGGGCCCTAGGGATACGCAGTATTTT. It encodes CASSFLAGGPRDTQYF.

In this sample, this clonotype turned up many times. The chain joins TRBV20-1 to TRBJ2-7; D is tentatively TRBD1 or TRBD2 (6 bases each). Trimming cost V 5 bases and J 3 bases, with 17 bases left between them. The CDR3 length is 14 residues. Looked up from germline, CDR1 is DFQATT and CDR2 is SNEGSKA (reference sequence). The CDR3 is CSADSPGGHYEQYF. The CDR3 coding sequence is TGCAGTGCTGACTCCCCCGGGGGACACTACGAGCAGTACTTC.

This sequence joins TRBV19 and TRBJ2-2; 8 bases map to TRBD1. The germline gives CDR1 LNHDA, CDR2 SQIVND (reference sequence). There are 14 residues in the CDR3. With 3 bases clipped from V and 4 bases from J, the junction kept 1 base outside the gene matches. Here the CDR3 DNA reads TGTGCCAGTAGTATGACAGGGGTCACCGGGGAGCTGTTTTTT. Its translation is CASSMTGVTGELFF. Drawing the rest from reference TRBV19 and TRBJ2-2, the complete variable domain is DGGITQSPKYLFRKEGQNVTLSCEQNLNHDAMYWYRQDPGQGLRLIYYSQIVNDFQKGDIAEGYSVSREKKESFPLTVTSAQKNPTAFYLCASSMTGVTGELFFGEGSRLTVL.

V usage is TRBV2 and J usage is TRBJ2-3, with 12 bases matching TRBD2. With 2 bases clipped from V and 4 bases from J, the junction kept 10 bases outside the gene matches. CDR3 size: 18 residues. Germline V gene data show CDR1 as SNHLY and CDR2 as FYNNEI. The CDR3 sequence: CASSELAGGRFSPDTQYF. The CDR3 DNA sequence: TGTGCCAGCAGTGAACTAGCGGGAGGGCGGTTCTCCCCAGATACGCAGTATTTT. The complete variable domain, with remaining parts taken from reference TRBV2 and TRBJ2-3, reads EPEVTQTPSHQVTQMGQEVILRCVPISNHLYFYWYRQILGQKVEFLVSFYNNEISEKSEIFDDQFSVERPDGSNFTLKIRSTKLEDSAMYFCASSELAGGRFSPDTQYFGPGTRLTVL.

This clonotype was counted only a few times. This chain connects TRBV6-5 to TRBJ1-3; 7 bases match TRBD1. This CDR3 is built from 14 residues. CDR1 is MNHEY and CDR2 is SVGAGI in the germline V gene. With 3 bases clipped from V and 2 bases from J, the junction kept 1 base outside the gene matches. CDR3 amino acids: CASSYQGAGNTIYF. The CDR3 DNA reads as TGTGCCAGCAGTTATCAGGGGGCTGGAAACACCATATATTTT.

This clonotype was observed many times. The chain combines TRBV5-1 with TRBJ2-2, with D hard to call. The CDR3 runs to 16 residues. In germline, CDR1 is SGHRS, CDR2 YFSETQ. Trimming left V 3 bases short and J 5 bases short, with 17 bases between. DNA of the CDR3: TGCGCCAGCAGCTCCACAAGCCTCGCGAGTACCGGGGAGCTGTTTTTT. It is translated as CASSSTSLASTGELFF.

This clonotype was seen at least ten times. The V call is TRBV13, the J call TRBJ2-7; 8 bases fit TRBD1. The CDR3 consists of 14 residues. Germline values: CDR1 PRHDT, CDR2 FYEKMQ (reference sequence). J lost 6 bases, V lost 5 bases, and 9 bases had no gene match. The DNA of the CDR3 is TGTGCCAGCAGCACCCGGACAGGGAGAGGCGAGCAGTACTTC. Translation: CASSTRTGRGEQYF.

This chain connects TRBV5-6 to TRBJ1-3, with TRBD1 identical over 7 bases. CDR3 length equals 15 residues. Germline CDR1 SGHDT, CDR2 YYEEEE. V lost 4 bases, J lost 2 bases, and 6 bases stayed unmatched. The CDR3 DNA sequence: TGTGCCAGCAGCCCGACAGGGAAAGCTGGAAACACCATATATTTT. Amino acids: CASSPTGKAGNTIYF.

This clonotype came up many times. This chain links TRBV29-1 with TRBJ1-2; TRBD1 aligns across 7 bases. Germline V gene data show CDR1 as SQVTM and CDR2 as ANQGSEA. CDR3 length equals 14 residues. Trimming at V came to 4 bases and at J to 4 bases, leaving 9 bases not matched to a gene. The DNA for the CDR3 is TGCAGCGTTGTTCAGGGGGGCGCCAGCTATGGCTACACCTTC. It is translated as CSVVQGGASYGYTF.

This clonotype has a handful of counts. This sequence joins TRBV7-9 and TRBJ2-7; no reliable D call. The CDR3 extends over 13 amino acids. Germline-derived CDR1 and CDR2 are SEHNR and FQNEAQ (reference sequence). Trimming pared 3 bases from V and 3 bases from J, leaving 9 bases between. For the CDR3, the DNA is TGTGCCAGCAGCTTTGAAAGCAACTACGAGCAGTACTTC. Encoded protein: CASSFESNYEQYF.

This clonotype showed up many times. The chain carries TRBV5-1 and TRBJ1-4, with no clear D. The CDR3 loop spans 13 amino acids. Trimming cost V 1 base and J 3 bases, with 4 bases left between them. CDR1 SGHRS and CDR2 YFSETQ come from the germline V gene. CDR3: CASSLSSNEKLFF. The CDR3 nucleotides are TGCGCCAGCAGCTTGTCTTCTAATGAAAAACTGTTTTTT. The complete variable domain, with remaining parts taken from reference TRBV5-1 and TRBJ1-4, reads KAGVTQTPRYLIKTRGQQVTLSCSPISGHRSVSWYQQTPGQGLQFLFEYFSETQRNKGNFPGRFSGRQFSNSRSEMNVSTLELGDSALYLCASSLSSNEKLFFGSGTQLSVL.

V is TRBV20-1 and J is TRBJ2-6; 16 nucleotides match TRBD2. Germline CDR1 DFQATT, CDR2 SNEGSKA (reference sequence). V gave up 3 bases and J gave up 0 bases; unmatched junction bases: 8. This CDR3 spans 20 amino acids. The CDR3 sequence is CSASLWGTSGRASGANVLTF. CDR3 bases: TGCAGTGCTAGCTTATGGGGGACTAGCGGGAGGGCCTCTGGGGCCAACGTCCTGACTTTC.

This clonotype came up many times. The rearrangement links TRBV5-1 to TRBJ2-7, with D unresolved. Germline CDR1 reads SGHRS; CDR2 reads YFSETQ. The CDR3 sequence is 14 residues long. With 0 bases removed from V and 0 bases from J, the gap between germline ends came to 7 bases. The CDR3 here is CASSLESFSYEQYF. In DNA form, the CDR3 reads TGCGCCAGCAGCTTGGAATCGTTCTCCTACGAGCAGTACTTC.

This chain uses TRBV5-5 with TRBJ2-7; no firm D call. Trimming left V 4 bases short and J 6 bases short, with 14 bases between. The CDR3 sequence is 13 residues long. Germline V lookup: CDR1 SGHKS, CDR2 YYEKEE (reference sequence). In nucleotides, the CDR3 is TGTGCCAGCAGCCGGGTGGAAGGCATCGAGCAGTACTTC. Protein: CASSRVEGIEQYF.

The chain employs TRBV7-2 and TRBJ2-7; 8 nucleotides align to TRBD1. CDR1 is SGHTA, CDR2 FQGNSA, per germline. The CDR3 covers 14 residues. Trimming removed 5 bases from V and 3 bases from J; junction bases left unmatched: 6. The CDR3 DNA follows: TGTGCCAGCAGCACCGGACAGGGCCACTACGAGCAGTACTTC. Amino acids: CASSTGQGHYEQYF.

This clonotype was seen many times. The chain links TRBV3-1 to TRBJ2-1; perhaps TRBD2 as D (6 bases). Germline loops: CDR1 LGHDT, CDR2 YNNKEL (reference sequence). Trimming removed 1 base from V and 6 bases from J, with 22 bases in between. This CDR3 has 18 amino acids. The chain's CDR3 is CASSQAFESGSPFNEQFF. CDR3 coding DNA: TGTGCCAGCAGCCAAGCCTTCGAGAGCGGGTCTCCCTTCAATGAGCAGTTCTTC.